One and the same sample provided the 5 T cell receptor beta chains below, sequenced in a study of T cells after yellow fever vaccination. MiXCR, run by TCRdb on the 5' RACE reads, gives a single entry per CDR3 protein. The sample consists of around 360,000 distinct CDR3 sequences, roughly 11% of them appearing once. The sample in question was PBMCs, obtained on the day of the first yellow fever vaccination. The receptors derive from a man between 18 and 35 years old who received the YFV17D yellow fever vaccine.

V usage is TRBV4-3 and J usage is TRBJ2-7, with no clear D. This CDR3 contains 14 residues. V was shortened by 4 bases and J by 1 base, with 11 bases between the two germline ends. Per germline, CDR1 LGHNA and CDR2 YSLEER. The CDR3 here is CASSPTMGSYEQYF. The CDR3 DNA reads as TGCGCCAGCAGCCCCACCATGGGTTCCTACGAGCAGTACTTC.

In DNA form, the CDR3 reads TGCGCCAGCAGCACTGATGGCCGAGCCGGGGAGCTGTTTTTT. It is translated as CASSTDGRAGELFF. The genes are TRBV4-3 and TRBJ2-2; D not certain. The CDR3 totals 14 residues. The germline CDR1 and CDR2 sequences are LGHNA and YSLEER. Trimming left V 5 bases short and J 6 bases short, with 13 bases between.

The sample holds a few counts of this clonotype. J is TRBJ1-5 and V is TRBV24-1; D not certain. The CDR3 sequence is 14 residues long. Germline CDR1 reads KGHDR; CDR2 reads SFDVKD. V was shortened by 9 bases and J by 0 bases, with 11 bases between the two germline ends. In DNA, the CDR3 is TGTGCCACCGCAGCCAAGAGTAGCAATCAGCCCCAGCATTTT. Protein sequence: CATAAKSSNQPQHF.

The chain is built from TRBV5-5 and TRBJ2-1, with 8 bases aligning to TRBD1. In germline, CDR1 is SGHKS, CDR2 YYEKEE (reference sequence). The CDR3 loop spans 14 amino acids. V dropped 4 bases and J dropped 4; count of bases not matched to a gene: 4. The DNA for the CDR3 is TGTGCCAGCAGCCACAGGGGGTTATACAATGAGCAGTTCTTC. Encoded protein: CASSHRGLYNEQFF.

This clonotype was seen more than once but under ten times. The chain combines TRBV7-2 with TRBJ2-2; D unresolved. This CDR3 is 13 amino acids long. The germline V gene encodes CDR1 SGHTA and CDR2 FQGNSA. V was pared by 5 bases and J by 0 bases, with 4 bases between. CDR3 region: CASSHSNTGELFF. In DNA, the CDR3 is TGTGCCAGCAGCCACTCGAACACCGGGGAGCTGTTTTTT.